One sample yielded the 11 T cell receptor beta chains listed below, sequenced in a study of cytomegalovirus exposure and HLA in healthy donors. PCR employed 60 Vbeta and 13 Jbeta primers. Clones were sequenced by immunoSEQ multiplex PCR, and TCRdb holds only the in-frame ones, with some missing. The sample lists over 30,000 clones; roughly two thirds were seen once. The material sequenced was PBMCs. The source is a man aged 35-49 years in good health and CMV-seropositive.

On this clone itself: This same CDR3 is encoded by further DNA sequences in the sample. V gene TRBV11-1 combines with J gene TRBJ2-2; 11 bases are shared with TRBD2. J was trimmed by 1 base and V by 5 bases; bases with no gene match: 9. The CDR3 runs to 18 residues. Germline-derived CDR1 and CDR2 are SGHAT and FQDESV (reference sequence). CDR3 in amino acids: CASSQTSGVVRNTGELFF. For the CDR3, the DNA is TGTGCCAGCAGCCAGACTAGCGGGGTGGTACGGAACACCGGGGAGCTGTTTTTT.

This chain links TRBV5-5 with TRBJ1-5, with 12 bases identical to TRBD1. This CDR3 is built from 15 residues. The V gene's germline CDR1 is SGHKS and CDR2 YYEKEE (reference sequence). The V and J ends lost 4 bases and 1 base, in that order; junction bases with no gene match: 0. The CDR3 here is CASSGTGGSNQPQHF. As DNA, the CDR3 is TGTGCCAGCAGCGGGACAGGGGGCAGCAATCAGCCCCAGCATTTT. The whole variable domain, remainder taken from reference TRBV5-5 and TRBJ1-5, is DAGVTQSPTHLIKTRGQQVTLRCSPISGHKSVSWYQQVLGQGPQFIFQYYEKEERGRGNFPDRFSARQFPNYSSELNVNALLLGDSALYLCASSGTGGSNQPQHFGDGTRLSIL.

A word on this clone: Other DNA sequences within the sample encode an identical CDR3. The rearrangement uses TRBV14 and TRBJ1-2, with D possibly TRBD1 on 5 matching bases. Germline assignment: CDR1 SGHDN and CDR2 FVKESK. The CDR3 sequence is 14 residues long. With 1 base removed from V and 5 bases from J, the gap between germline ends came to 11 bases. Here the CDR3 reads CASSQGAGRYGYTF. The CDR3 coding sequence is TGTGCCAGCAGCCAAGGTGCAGGGCGGTATGGCTACACCTTC.

V gene TRBV25-1 combines with J gene TRBJ2-1; 9 nucleotides line up with TRBD1. After removal of 4 bases from V and 3 bases from J, the junction contained 7 bases not matched to a gene. Germline CDR1 and CDR2: MGHDK and SYGVNS. CDR3 size: 16 residues. This chain's CDR3 is CASSVNTGGGYNEQFF. CDR3 in DNA: TGTGCCAGCAGTGTAAACACAGGGGGCGGCTACAATGAGCAGTTCTTC.

This chain uses TRBV11-1 with TRBJ2-5; D ambiguous. Germline assignment: CDR1 SGHAT and CDR2 FQDESV (reference sequence). This CDR3 spans 12 amino acids. The germline V and J ends were trimmed by 1 base and 7 bases, with 7 bases remaining between them. The CDR3 loop reads CASSLDFGTQYF. The CDR3 nucleotides are TGTGCCAGCAGCTTAGATTTCGGGACCCAGTACTTC.

This clone was counted a few times. The V and J genes are TRBV28 and TRBJ1-6, with 9 positions matching TRBD1. The V gene's germline CDR1 is MDHEN and CDR2 SYDVKM. CDR3 size: 15 residues. V gave up 6 bases and J gave up 6 bases; unmatched junction bases: 6. CDR3 in DNA: TGTGCCAGCAGACTACAGGGGGCTCGTAATTCACCCCTCCACTTT. It yields the protein CASRLQGARNSPLHF.

This clone has only one observation. This rearrangement joins TRBV5-6 to TRBJ2-7; 9 bases align to TRBD1. The CDR3 contains 13 residues. Germline assignment: CDR1 SGHDT and CDR2 YYEEEE. Germline trimming cut 3 bases from V and 6 bases from J; bases unmatched to any gene: 4. CDR3 sequence reads: CASSSGTGSEQYF. The CDR3 DNA follows: TGTGCCAGCAGCTCCGGGACAGGGTCCGAGCAGTACTTC.

This chain links TRBV16 with TRBJ1-4; 7 nucleotides align to TRBD1. The ends lost 2 bases at V and 6 bases at J; junction bases unmatched: 3. This CDR3 region has 14 residues. Germline values: CDR1 KGHSY, CDR2 FQNENV. The CDR3 DNA reads TGTGCCAGCAGCCAAGGGACAGTGGATGAAAAACTGTTTTTT. This codes for CASSQGTVDEKLFF.

The CDR3 DNA reads TGTGCCAGCAGTGATAGGGACAGGGTTAATTCACCCCTCCACTTT. This sequence encodes CASSDRDRVNSPLHF. The rearrangement links TRBV6-1 to TRBJ1-6, with TRBD1 identical over 9 bases. Losses at the gene ends were 3 bases for V and 6 bases for J; bases not matched to a gene: 3. The germline CDR1 and CDR2 sequences are MNHNS and SASEGT. This CDR3 comprises 15 residues.

The J gene is TRBJ2-1, the V gene TRBV18, with a weak D call TRBD2 (7 bases). Trimming shortened V by 3 bases and J by 4 bases, and 25 bases separated the two germline ends. Germline lookup yields CDR1 KGHSH and CDR2 LQKENI. The CDR3 covers 19 residues. CDR3: CASSPTGGRGHLGYNEQFF. Here the CDR3 DNA reads TGTGCCAGCTCACCTACCGGGGGGCGCGGGCACCTGGGGTACAATGAGCAGTTCTTC.

The chain uses TRBV27 and TRBJ2-1; D gene ambiguous. Trimming removed 3 bases from V and 8 bases from J, with 5 bases in between. CDR3 length: 11 residues. Per germline, CDR1 MNHEY and CDR2 SMNVEV (reference sequence). The CDR3 sequence: CASSFGDEQFF. The CDR3 DNA reads TGTGCCAGCAGTTTCGGAGATGAGCAGTTCTTC.